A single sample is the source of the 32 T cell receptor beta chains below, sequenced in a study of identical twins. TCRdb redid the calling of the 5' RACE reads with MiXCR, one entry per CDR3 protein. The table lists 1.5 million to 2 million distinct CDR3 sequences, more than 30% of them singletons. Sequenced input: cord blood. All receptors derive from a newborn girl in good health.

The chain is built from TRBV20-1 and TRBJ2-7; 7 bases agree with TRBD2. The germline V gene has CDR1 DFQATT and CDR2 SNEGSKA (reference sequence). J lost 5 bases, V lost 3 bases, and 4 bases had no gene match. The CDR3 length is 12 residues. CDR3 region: CSASTSADEQYF. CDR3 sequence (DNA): TGCAGTGCTAGTACTAGCGCGGACGAGCAGTACTTC.

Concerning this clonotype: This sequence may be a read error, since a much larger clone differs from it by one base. The CDR3 reads CASSRLERGEKLFF. The CDR3 DNA sequence: TGCGCCAGCAGCCGCCTCGAGAGAGGGGAAAAACTGTTTTTT. The V call is TRBV4-1, the J call TRBJ1-4, with D uncertain. Trimming cost V 4 bases and J 8 bases, with 14 bases left between them. The germline V gene encodes CDR1 MGHRA and CDR2 YSYEKL. This CDR3 comprises 14 residues.

This CDR3 reads CASKRQGRNTEAFF. CDR3 nucleotide sequence: TGTGCCAGCAAGAGACAGGGTCGAAACACTGAAGCTTTCTTT. This sequence joins TRBV7-2 and TRBJ1-1; TRBD1 matches 7 bases. CDR1 and CDR2 (germline): SGHTA, FQGNSA. The CDR3 length is 14 residues. The ends lost 7 bases at V and 2 bases at J; junction bases unmatched: 7.

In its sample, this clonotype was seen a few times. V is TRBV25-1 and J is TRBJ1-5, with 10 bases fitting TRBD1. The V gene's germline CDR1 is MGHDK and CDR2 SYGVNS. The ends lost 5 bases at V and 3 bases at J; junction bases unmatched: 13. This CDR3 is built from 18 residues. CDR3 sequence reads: CASSPGTGAPHDNQPQHF. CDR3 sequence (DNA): TGTGCCAGCAGTCCAGGGACAGGGGCGCCCCATGACAATCAGCCCCAGCATTTT.

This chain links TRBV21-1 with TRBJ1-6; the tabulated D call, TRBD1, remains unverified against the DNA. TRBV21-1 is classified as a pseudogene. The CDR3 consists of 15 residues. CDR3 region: CASNGAGLNNSPLHF. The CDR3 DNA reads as TGTGCCAGCAACGGGGCAGGGCTTAACAATTCACCCCTCCACTTT.

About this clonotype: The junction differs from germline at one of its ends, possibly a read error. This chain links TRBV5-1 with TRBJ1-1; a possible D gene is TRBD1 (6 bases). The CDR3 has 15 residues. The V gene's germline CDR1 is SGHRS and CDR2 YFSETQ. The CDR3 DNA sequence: TGCGCCAACAGCGCCGGGACAACTGCGAACACTGAAGCTTTCTTT. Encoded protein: CANSAGTTANTEAFF.

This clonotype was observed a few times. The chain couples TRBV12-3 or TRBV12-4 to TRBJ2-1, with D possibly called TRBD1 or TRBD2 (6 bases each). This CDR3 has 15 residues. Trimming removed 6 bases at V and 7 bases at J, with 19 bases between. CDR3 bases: TGTGCCAGCAGCCCCCTAGGGGGGCGAGGGAATGAGCAGTTCTTC. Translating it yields CASSPLGGRGNEQFF.

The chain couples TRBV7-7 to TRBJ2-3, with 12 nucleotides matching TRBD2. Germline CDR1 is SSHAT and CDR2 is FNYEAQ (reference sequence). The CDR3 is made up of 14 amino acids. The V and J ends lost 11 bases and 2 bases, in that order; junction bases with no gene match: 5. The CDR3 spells CAAPSGGATDTQYF. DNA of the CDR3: TGTGCCGCCCCTAGCGGGGGGGCCACAGATACGCAGTATTTT.

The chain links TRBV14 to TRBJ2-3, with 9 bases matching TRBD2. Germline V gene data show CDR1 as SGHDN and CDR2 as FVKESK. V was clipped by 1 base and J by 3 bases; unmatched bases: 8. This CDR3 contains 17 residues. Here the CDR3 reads CASSQGPAGGRTDTQYF. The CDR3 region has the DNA TGTGCCAGCAGCCAAGGTCCAGCGGGAGGCCGGACAGATACGCAGTATTTT.

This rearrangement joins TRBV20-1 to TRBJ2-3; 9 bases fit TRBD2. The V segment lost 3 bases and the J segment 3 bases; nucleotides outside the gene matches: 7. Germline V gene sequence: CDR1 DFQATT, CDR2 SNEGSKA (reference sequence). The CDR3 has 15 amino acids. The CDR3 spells CSASLGSGRTDTQYF. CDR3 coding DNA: TGCAGTGCTAGTCTCGGTAGCGGGAGAACAGATACGCAGTATTTT.

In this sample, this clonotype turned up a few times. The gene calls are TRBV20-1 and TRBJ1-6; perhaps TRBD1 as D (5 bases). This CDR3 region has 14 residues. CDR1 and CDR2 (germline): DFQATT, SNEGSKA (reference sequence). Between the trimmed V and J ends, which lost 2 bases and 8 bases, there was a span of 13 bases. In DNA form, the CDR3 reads TGCAGTGCTAGAAACCGGGACGGCCATTCACCCCTCCACTTT. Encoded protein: CSARNRDGHSPLHF.

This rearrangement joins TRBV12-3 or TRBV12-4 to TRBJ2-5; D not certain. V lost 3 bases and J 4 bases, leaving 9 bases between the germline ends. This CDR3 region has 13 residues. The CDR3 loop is CASSFFGRETQYF. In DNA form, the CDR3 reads TGTGCCAGCAGTTTTTTCGGGCGAGAGACCCAGTACTTC.

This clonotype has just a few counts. This CDR3 is CSARRTATDTQYF. The CDR3 coding sequence is TGCAGTGCTAGAAGGACAGCCACAGATACGCAGTATTTT. The chain joins TRBV20-1 to TRBJ2-3; weak D call: TRBD1 (6 bases). CDR1 is DFQATT, CDR2 SNEGSKA, per germline (reference sequence). This CDR3 is built from 13 residues. The V end lost 2 bases, the J end lost 2 bases, and 8 bases lay between the germline ends.

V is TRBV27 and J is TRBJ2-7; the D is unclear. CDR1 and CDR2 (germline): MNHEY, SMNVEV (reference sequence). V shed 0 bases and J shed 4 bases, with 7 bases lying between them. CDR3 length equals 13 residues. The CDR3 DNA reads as TGTGCCAGCAGTTTATCGCGCCAATACGAGCAGTACTTC. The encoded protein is CASSLSRQYEQYF.

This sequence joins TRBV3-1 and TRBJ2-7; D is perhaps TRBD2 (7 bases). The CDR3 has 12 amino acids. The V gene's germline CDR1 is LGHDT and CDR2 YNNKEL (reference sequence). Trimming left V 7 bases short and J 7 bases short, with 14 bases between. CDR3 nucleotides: TGTGCCAGCAAGGGGGGGGTGAGTGAGCAGTACTTC. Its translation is CASKGGVSEQYF.

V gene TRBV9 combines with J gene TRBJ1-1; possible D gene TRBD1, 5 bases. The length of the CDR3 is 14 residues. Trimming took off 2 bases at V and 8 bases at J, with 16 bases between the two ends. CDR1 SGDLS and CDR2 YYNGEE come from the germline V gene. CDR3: CASSVIGADREAFF. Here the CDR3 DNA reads TGTGCCAGCAGCGTTATAGGGGCTGATAGGGAAGCTTTCTTT.

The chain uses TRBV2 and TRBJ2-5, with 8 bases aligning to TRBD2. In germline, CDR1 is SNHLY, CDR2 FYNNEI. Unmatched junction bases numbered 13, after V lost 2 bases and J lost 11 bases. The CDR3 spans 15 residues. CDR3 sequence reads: CASSEPSGRYNEQYF. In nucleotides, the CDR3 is TGTGCCAGCAGTGAACCTAGCGGGCGCTACAATGAGCAGTACTTC.

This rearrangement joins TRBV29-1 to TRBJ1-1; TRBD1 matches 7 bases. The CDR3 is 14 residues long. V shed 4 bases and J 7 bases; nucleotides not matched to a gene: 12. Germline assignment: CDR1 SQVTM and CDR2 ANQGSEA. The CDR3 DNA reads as TGCAGCGTTGCCAATTCCTTAACAGGGGATGAAGCTTTCTTT. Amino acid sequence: CSVANSLTGDEAFF.

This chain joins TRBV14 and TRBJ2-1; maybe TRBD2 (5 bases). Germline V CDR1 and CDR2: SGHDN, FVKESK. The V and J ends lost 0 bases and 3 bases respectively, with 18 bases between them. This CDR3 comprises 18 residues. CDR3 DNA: TGTGCCAGCAGCCAAGAGGCGGGTGATAGCAGGTACTACAATGAGCAGTTCTTC. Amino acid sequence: CASSQEAGDSRYYNEQFF.

The CDR3 DNA follows: TGCAGTGTTAAGGCCAGGAACTATGGCTACACCTTC. Its protein product is CSVKARNYGYTF. The V gene is TRBV20-1, the J gene TRBJ1-2; no firm D call. Germline values: CDR1 DFQATT, CDR2 SNEGSKA (reference sequence). The CDR3 is made up of 12 amino acids. Trimming shortened V by 7 bases and J by 2 bases, and 11 bases separated the two germline ends.

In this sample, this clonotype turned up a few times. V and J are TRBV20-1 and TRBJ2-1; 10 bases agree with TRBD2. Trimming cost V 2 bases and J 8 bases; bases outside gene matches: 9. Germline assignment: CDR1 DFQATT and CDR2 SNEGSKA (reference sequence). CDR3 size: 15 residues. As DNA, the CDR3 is TGCAGTGCTAGACCAACTAGCGGGATTAGCTATGAGCAGTTCTTC. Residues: CSARPTSGISYEQFF.

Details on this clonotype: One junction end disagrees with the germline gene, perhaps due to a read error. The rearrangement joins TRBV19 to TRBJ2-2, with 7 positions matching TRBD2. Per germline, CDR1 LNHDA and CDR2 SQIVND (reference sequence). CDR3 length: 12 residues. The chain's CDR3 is CASSMTGRDLFF. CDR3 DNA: TGTGCCAGTAGTATGACGGGGAGGGACCTGTTTTTT.

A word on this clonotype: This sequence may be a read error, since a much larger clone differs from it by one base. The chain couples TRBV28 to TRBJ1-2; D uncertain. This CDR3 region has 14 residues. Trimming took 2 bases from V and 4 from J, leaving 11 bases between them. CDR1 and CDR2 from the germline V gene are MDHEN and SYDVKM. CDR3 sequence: CASSLLNSIYGYTF. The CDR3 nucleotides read TGTGCCAGCAGTTTACTTAACAGCATCTATGGCTACACCTTC.

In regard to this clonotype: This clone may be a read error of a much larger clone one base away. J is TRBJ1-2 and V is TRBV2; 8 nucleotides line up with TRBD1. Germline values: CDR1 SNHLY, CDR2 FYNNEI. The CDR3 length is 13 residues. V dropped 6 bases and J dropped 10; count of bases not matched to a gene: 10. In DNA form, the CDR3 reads TGTGCCAGCAGCCCGGACAGGGTCGATGACTACACCTTC. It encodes CASSPDRVDDYTF.

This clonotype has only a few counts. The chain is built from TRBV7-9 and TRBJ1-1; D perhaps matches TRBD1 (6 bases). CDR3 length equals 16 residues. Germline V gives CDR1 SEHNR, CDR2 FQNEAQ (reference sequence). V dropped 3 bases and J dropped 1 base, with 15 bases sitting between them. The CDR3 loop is CASSFPGARGNTEAFF. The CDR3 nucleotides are TGTGCCAGCAGCTTTCCAGGGGCGCGTGGGAACACTGAAGCTTTCTTT.

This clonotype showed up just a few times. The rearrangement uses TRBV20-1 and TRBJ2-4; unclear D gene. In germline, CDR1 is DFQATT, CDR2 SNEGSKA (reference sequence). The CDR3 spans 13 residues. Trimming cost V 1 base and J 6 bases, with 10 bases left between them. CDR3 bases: TGCAGTGCTAGAGCTCCGGGTCTAAACATTCAGTACTTC. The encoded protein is CSARAPGLNIQYF.

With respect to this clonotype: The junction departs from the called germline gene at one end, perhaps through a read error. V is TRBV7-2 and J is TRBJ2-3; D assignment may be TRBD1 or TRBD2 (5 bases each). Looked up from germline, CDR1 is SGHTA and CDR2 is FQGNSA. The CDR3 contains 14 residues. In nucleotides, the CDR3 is TGTGCCAGCAGCTTAGGAGCTAGCACAGGTACGCAGTATTTT. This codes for CASSLGASTGTQYF.

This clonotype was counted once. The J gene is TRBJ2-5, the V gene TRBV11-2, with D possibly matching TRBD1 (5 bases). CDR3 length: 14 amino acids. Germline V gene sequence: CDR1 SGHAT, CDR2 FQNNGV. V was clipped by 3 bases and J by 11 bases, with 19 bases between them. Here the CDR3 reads CASSLYVQGDEQYF. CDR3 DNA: TGTGCCAGCAGCTTGTACGTACAAGGGGATGAGCAGTACTTC.

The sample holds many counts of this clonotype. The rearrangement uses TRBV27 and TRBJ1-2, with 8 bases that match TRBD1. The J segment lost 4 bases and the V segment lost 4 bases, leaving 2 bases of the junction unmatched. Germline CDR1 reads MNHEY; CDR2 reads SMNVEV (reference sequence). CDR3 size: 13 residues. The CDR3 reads CASSSDRAYGYTF. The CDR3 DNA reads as TGTGCCAGCAGTTCGGACAGGGCCTATGGCTACACCTTC.

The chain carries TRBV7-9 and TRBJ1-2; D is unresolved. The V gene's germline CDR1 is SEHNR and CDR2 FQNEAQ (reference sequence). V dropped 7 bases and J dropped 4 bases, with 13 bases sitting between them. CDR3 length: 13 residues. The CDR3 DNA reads TGTGCCAGCACACGGACGGACCTCTATGGCTACACCTTC. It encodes CASTRTDLYGYTF.

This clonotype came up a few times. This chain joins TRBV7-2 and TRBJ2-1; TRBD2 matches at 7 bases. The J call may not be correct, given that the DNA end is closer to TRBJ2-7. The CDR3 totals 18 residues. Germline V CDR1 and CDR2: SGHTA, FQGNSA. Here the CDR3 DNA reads TGTGCCAGCAGCTTAGGGGGTGGGAGGGCCTTTTCCTACAATGAGCAGTACTTC. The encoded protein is CASSLGGGRAFSYNEQYF.

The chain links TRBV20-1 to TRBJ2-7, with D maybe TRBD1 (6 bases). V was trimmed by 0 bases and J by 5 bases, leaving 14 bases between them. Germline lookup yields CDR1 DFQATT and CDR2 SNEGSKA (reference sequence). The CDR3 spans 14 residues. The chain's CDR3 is CSAREPTGYHEQYF. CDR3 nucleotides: TGCAGTGCTAGAGAGCCGACAGGATACCACGAGCAGTACTTC.